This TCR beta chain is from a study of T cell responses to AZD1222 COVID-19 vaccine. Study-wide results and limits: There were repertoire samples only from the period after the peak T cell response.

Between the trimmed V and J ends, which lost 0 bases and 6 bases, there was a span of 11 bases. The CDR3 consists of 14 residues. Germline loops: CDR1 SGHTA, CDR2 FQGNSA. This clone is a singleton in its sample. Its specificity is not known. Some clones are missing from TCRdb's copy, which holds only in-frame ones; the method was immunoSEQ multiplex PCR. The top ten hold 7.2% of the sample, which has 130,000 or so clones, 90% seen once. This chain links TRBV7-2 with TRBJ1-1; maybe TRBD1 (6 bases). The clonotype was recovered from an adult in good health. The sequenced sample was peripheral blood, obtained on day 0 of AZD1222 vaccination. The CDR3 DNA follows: TGTGCCAGCAGCTTAGCTAGGACAGCCTCTGAAGCTTTCTTT. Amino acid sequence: CASSLARTASEAFF.